The present entry profiles one TCR beta chain with its context. This entry is derived from a study of blood T cell repertoires in COVID-19. Study-wide background: The analysed material was cDNA or gDNA that came from T cells, B-cell-depleted T cells, or PBMCs.

Generated by immunoSEQ multiplex PCR, the TCRdb table keeps only in-frame clones and is missing some. Of approximately 240,000 clones in the sample, about 86% were seen once. Germline V lookup: CDR1 SGHTA, CDR2 FQGTGA. V was clipped by 2 bases and J by 6 bases; unmatched bases: 4. The CDR3 runs to 15 residues. This clonotype was obtained from a woman aged 30 to 39 who had recovered from COVID-19. What was sequenced was peripheral blood. The chain has TRBV7-3 and TRBJ2-1; 10 nucleotides match TRBD2. The CDR3 reads CASSLLAGEPNEQFF. CDR3 sequence (DNA): TGTGCCAGCAGCTTACTAGCGGGAGAACCCAATGAGCAGTTCTTC.